Listed below are T cell receptor beta chains from one sample, sequenced in a study of T cell changes during pregnancy in multiple sclerosis. TCRdb's copy holds only in-frame clones and misses some; the assay was immunoSEQ multiplex PCR. The sample carries tens of thousands of clones, 75% to 90% recorded once. The input for sequencing was CD4+ T cells from peripheral blood mononuclear cells, taken in the first trimester of pregnancy. Receptors were obtained from a female donor with multiple sclerosis, enrolled in a pregnancy study. CDR3s include the opening cysteine and the closing phenylalanine or tryptophan. The D gene is left open where the match is weak. Expanded clones get a size class; other rows say once, few or many, or leave the size out.

clone_size j_call v_call d_call cdr3_nt cdr3_aa
- TRBJ2-1 TRBV2 TRBD1 TGTGCCAGCAGGGGGACAGGGCGGAATGAGCAGTTCTTC CASRGTGRNEQFF
- TRBJ2-1 TRBV5-5 - TGTGCCAGCAGCTTGGTTGTCATGCTAGCGTTTGAGCAGTTCTTC CASSLVVMLAFEQFF
- TRBJ2-1 TRBV18 TRBD1 TGTGCCAGCTCACCAGGACAGGGAAACTCCTACAATGAGCAGTTCTTC CASSPGQGNSYNEQFF
- TRBJ1-6 TRBV27 - TGTGCCAGTCTCCCAGTCTCCTATAATTCACCCCTCCACTTT CASLPVSYNSPLHF
- TRBJ2-3 TRBV7-9 - TGTGCCAGCGAGCGGTCAGATACGCAGTATTTT CASERSDTQYF
- TRBJ2-6 TRBV28 TRBD1 TGTGCCAGCAGCCCCGGGACAGGACTCTCTGGGGCCAACGTCCTGACTTTC CASSPGTGLSGANVLTF
- TRBJ2-7 TRBV28 TRBD2 TGTGCCAGCATAGCGGGAGGTTTTCACGAGCAGTACTTC CASIAGGFHEQYF
few TRBJ1-6 TRBV28 TRBD1 TGTGCCAGCAGTTTTCCCGGGACAGGGTTTTGGTATTCACCCCTCCACTTT CASSFPGTGFWYSPLHF
- TRBJ1-5 TRBV2 - TGTGCCAGCAGTTCTTCCCCGACAGGAACCCAGCATTTT CASSSSPTGTQHF
- TRBJ1-1 TRBV12-5 - TGTGCTAGTGGTTCCGACCCCTTGGGGACACTTAAGGCTTTCTTT CASGSDPLGTLKAFF
once TRBJ2-3 TRBV4-3 - TGCGCCAGCAGCCAAGATTCCTGGACTACCTACACAGATACGCAGTATTTT CASSQDSWTTYTDTQYF
- TRBJ2-7 TRBV28 TRBD2 TGTGCCACCAAGCCCGGACTAGTTAGGGGAGGGCTTAGCGAGCAGTACTTC CATKPGLVRGGLSEQYF
- TRBJ1-4 TRBV7-9 - TGTGCCAGCAGCCCGAAGGGGGCAACTAATGAAAAACTGTTTTTT CASSPKGATNEKLFF
- TRBJ1-2 TRBV28 TRBD1 TGTGCCAGCAGTTTACAGGACAGGACCCCTAACTATGGCTACACCTTC CASSLQDRTPNYGYTF
- TRBJ2-1 TRBV19 TRBD2 TGTGCCAGTAGTATTGACGGACTAGCGAGCTTCTACAATGAGCAGTTCTTC CASSIDGLASFYNEQFF
few TRBJ1-2 TRBV7-8 TRBD1 TGTGCCAGCAGCTTAGGGACAGGGGGCTTCGCCTTC CASSLGTGGFAF
- TRBJ1-3 TRBV5-1 - TGCGCCAGCAGCTTGGCCGGGGTCTCTGGAAACACCATATATTTT CASSLAGVSGNTIYF
- TRBJ2-1 TRBV30 - TGTGCCTGGGGCTTGAAACACAATGAGCAGTTCTTC CAWGLKHNEQFF
- TRBJ1-2 TRBV5-6 - TGTGCCAGCAGCTTGTCAGGGATGGTTGGCTACACCTTC CASSLSGMVGYTF
few TRBJ2-7 TRBV27 - TGTGCCAGCAGTTTACAGGCGGGGAGGTACGAGCAGTACTTC CASSLQAGRYEQYF
- TRBJ2-5 TRBV7-9 - TGTGCCAGCAGCTTAGAGACTGGCTGGGAGACCCAGTACTTC CASSLETGWETQYF
- TRBJ2-1 TRBV9 TRBD2 TGTGCCAGCAGCGTTGGACTAGCGGACAATGAGCAGTTCTTC CASSVGLADNEQFF
- TRBJ1-2 TRBV11-2 TRBD1 TGTGCCAGCAGCTTTGGGTTTTCGGGGACAGGGGATTATGGCTACACCTTC CASSFGFSGTGDYGYTF
- TRBJ2-1 TRBV19 - TGTGCCAGTAGTATTCCTAGGCTCGGCAGGGACAATGAGCAGTTCTTC CASSIPRLGRDNEQFF
- TRBJ1-6 TRBV28 - TGTGCCAGCAGCTCGGGAGGGCAAGGGAATTCACCCCTCCACTTT CASSSGGQGNSPLHF
- TRBJ2-1 TRBV10-3 TRBD2 TGTGCCATCAGGCCCTGGACTAGCGGGAGGAATTACAATGAGCAGTTCTTC CAIRPWTSGRNYNEQFF
- TRBJ1-1 TRBV28 - TGTGCCAGCAGTTTATATTGGGGGCAGTCCAACACTGAAGCTTTCTTT CASSLYWGQSNTEAFF
few TRBJ2-2 TRBV14 - TGTGCCAGCAGCCAAGATTGGGGAGAGGTCGGGGAGCTGTTTTTT CASSQDWGEVGELFF
once TRBJ1-4 TRBV11-2 - TGTGCCAGCAGCTTAGATCTTACAGGGCGTAATGAAAAACTGTTTTTT CASSLDLTGRNEKLFF
- TRBJ2-1 TRBV7-3 TRBD2 TGTGCCAGCAGCTTAAGGCCTAGCGGGGGGTCTGAGCAGTTCTTC CASSLRPSGGSEQFF
- TRBJ2-2 TRBV2 - TGTGCCAGCAGTTCGGGAAGAGGGGAGCTGTTTTTT CASSSGRGELFF
- TRBJ2-3 TRBV29-1 TRBD2 TGCAGCGTTGAAGGTGGTAGAAGCGGGAGGTCCACAGATACGCAGTATTTT CSVEGGRSGRSTDTQYF
- TRBJ1-2 TRBV25-1 - TGTGCCAGCAGTGAACTTAGCAGGGGTAACTATGGCTACACCTTC CASSELSRGNYGYTF
- TRBJ2-1 TRBV19 - TGTGCCAGTAGATTCGGAGGGCCCAGCAATGAGCAGTTCTTC CASRFGGPSNEQFF
- TRBJ2-1 TRBV5-1 - TGCGCCAGCAGCTTGCAGGGCAGGCCCTCCTACAATGAGCAGTTCTTC CASSLQGRPSYNEQFF
few TRBJ2-5 TRBV4-2 TRBD1 TGTGCCAGCAGCCCAGGGGGTCCAGGGGAAGAGACCCAGTACTTC CASSPGGPGEETQYF